This passage covers 23 T cell receptor beta chains from one sample sequenced in a study of control samples from healthy donors and cancer patients. Produced via immunoSEQ multiplex PCR; TCRdb's table is partial and in-frame only. The sample lists about 85,000 clones; roughly 91% were seen once. The sequenced sample was blood. The receptors originated from a woman aged 55-70 years in good health.

The CDR3 region has the DNA TGTGCCAGCAGCCAGAGGGAGACCCAGTACTTC. It codes for CASSQRETQYF. J is TRBJ2-5 and V is TRBV7-2, with D hard to call. The CDR3 has 11 amino acids. Germline CDR1 reads SGHTA; CDR2 reads FQGNSA. V lost 5 bases to trimming and J lost 5 bases, with 6 bases between them.

V usage is TRBV5-4 and J usage is TRBJ2-2; D may correspond to TRBD1 or TRBD2 (5 bases each). CDR1 and CDR2 (germline): SGHNT, YYREEE (reference sequence). V lost 4 bases and J lost 1, with 17 bases in between. The CDR3 runs to 17 residues. CDR3 nucleotide sequence: TGTGCCAGCAGCCCAACTCCGGGACGGGGGAACACCGGGGAGCTGTTTTTT. Protein sequence: CASSPTPGRGNTGELFF.

The chain carries TRBV11-3 and TRBJ2-7; D may be TRBD1 (9 bases). From germline, CDR1 is SGHNT and CDR2 YENEEA. This CDR3 is built from 14 residues. V lost 8 bases to trimming and J lost 6 bases, with 20 bases between them. CDR3 nucleotide sequence: TGTGCCAGCCGGGGGGGGACAGGGAAAACCGAGCAGTACTTC. As protein: CASRGGTGKTEQYF.

The CDR3 DNA is TGTGCCAGCAGACCAACAGGGCTCGGGGCCAACGTCCTGACTTTC. Translated, it gives CASRPTGLGANVLTF. The V and J genes are TRBV5-6 and TRBJ2-6; a possible D gene is TRBD1 (6 bases). Trimming took 5 bases from V and 4 from J, leaving 13 bases between them. This CDR3 region has 15 residues. Germline assignment: CDR1 SGHDT and CDR2 YYEEEE.

This chain links TRBV6-2 or TRBV6-3 with TRBJ1-1; D remains unclear. Trimming left V 6 bases short and J 8 bases short, with 19 bases between. Germline V gene sequence: CDR1 MNHEY, CDR2 SVGEGT. The CDR3 is 14 amino acids. This CDR3 reads CASSPNLGRGEAFF. The CDR3 DNA follows: TGTGCCAGCAGCCCGAACTTAGGGCGGGGAGAAGCTTTCTTT.

This chain links TRBV3-1 (or the pseudogene TRBV3-2) with TRBJ2-5; tentatively, D is TRBD1 (6 bases). The length of the CDR3 is 16 residues. V lost 0 bases, J lost 1 base, and 12 bases lay in between. The germline gives CDR1 LGHDT, CDR2 YNNKEL (reference sequence). DNA of the CDR3: TGTGCCAGCAGCCAAGATGTACAGGGTAGCCAAGAGACCCAGTACTTC. Its translation: CASSQDVQGSQETQYF.

CDR3 sequence: CASSRQGTMNTEAFF. CDR3 DNA sequence: TGTGCCAGCAGTCGACAGGGAACCATGAACACTGAAGCTTTCTTT. The rearrangement uses TRBV28 and TRBJ1-1, with 7 bases fitting TRBD1. This CDR3 region has 15 residues. Germline V CDR1 and CDR2: MDHEN, SYDVKM. Trimming cost V 5 bases and J 0 bases; bases outside gene matches: 6.

This rearrangement joins TRBV7-3 to TRBJ2-7; tentatively, D is TRBD1 or TRBD2 (7 bases each). The V and J ends lost 5 bases and 5 bases respectively, with 22 bases between them. The CDR3 covers 16 residues. Looked up from germline, CDR1 is SGHTA and CDR2 is FQGTGA. The CDR3 loop is CASSAQGGGSIHEQYF. The CDR3 coding sequence is TGTGCCAGCAGCGCTCAGGGGGGCGGGAGTATCCACGAGCAGTACTTC. Full variable domain (missing parts from reference TRBV7-3 and TRBJ2-7): GAGVSQTPSNKVTEKGKYVELRCDPISGHTALYWYRQSLGQGPEFLIYFQGTGAADDSGLPNDRFFAVRPEGSVSTLKIQRTERGDSAVYLCASSAQGGGSIHEQYFGPGTRLTVT.

V is TRBV4-2 and J is TRBJ2-7; D is possibly TRBD1 or TRBD2 (5 bases each). The V end was cut by 0 bases, the J end by 2 bases, with 23 bases between. The CDR3 runs 19 residues. Germline V gene data show CDR1 as LGHNA and CDR2 as YNFKEQ. The CDR3 DNA sequence: TGTGCCAGCAGCCAAGATCTTGGGGCGGGTCTCCACCCCCCCTACGAGCAGTACTTC. Protein product: CASSQDLGAGLHPPYEQYF.

The J gene is TRBJ1-1, the V gene TRBV9, with D possibly TRBD1 on 5 matching bases. Trimming took 4 bases from V and 2 from J, leaving 9 bases between them. This CDR3 region has 13 residues. Germline CDR1 and CDR2: SGDLS and YYNGEE. The CDR3 here is CASSPRANTEAFF. The CDR3 coding sequence is TGTGCCAGCAGCCCCAGGGCTAACACTGAAGCTTTCTTT.

The V gene is TRBV5-1, the J gene TRBJ1-6; TRBD1 matches 8 bases. Germline CDR1 and CDR2: SGHRS and YFSETQ. After removal of 0 bases from V and 10 bases from J, the junction contained 0 bases not matched to a gene. CDR3 length: 13 residues. CDR3: CASSLGDRSPLHF. The CDR3 region has the DNA TGCGCCAGCAGCTTGGGGGACAGGTCACCCCTCCACTTT.

The chain is built from TRBV7-9 and TRBJ2-2; 14 bases line up with TRBD2. The junction had 12 bases not matched to a gene; V was cut back by 8 bases and J by 4 bases. The CDR3 runs 18 residues. Germline V lookup: CDR1 SEHNR, CDR2 FQNEAQ (reference sequence). In DNA form, the CDR3 reads TGTGCCAGCCGACCACTGGGACTAGCGGGAGTTAGCACCGGGGAGCTGTTTTTT. Translated, it gives CASRPLGLAGVSTGELFF.

This chain uses TRBV3-1 (or the pseudogene TRBV3-2) with TRBJ2-1, with TRBD2 matching 10 bases. V lost 4 bases to trimming and J lost 2 bases; unmatched junction nucleotides: 11. Germline lookup yields CDR1 LGHDT and CDR2 YNNKEL (reference sequence). This CDR3 region has 18 residues. The CDR3: CASSRNQRGGGTYNEQFF. The DNA for the CDR3 is TGTGCCAGCAGCCGGAATCAGCGGGGGGGCGGGACCTACAATGAGCAGTTCTTC.

This clone was seen just once. The chain is built from TRBV10-3 and TRBJ2-7; 8 bases map to TRBD2. Germline values: CDR1 ENHRY, CDR2 SYGVKD. CDR3 length: 12 residues. CDR3 in DNA: TGTGCCATCAGTCGCGACACTAGCGGAGTCTTCGTC. Translating gives CAISRDTSGVFV.

This chain links TRBV2 with TRBJ1-1, with D perhaps matching TRBD1 (6 bases). Germline loops: CDR1 SNHLY, CDR2 FYNNEI. The CDR3 has 16 residues. Trimming removed 8 bases at V and 4 bases at J, with 23 bases between. The CDR3 DNA follows: TGTGCCAGCGGGGGCCGTAAACAGGGTTTTGGCACTGAAGCTTTCTTT. It codes for CASGGRKQGFGTEAFF. Together with reference TRBV2 and TRBJ1-1, the CDR3 gives the full variable domain: EPEVTQTPSHQVTQMGQEVILRCVPISNHLYFYWYRQILGQKVEFLVSFYNNEISEKSEIFDDQFSVERPDGSNFTLKIRSTKLEDSAMYFCASGGRKQGFGTEAFFGQGTRLTVV.

This chain uses TRBV30 with TRBJ2-1, with D perhaps TRBD1 or TRBD2 (7 bases each). The germline V and J ends were trimmed by 2 bases and 7 bases, with 9 bases remaining between them. In germline, CDR1 is GTSNPN, CDR2 SVGIG (reference sequence). The CDR3 totals 12 residues. The CDR3 reads CAWSQGGNEQFF. CDR3 DNA: TGTGCCTGGAGTCAGGGGGGGAATGAGCAGTTCTTC.

V is TRBV27 and J is TRBJ2-1; D possibly corresponds to TRBD2 (6 bases). Germline V CDR1 and CDR2: MNHEY, SMNVEV (reference sequence). The CDR3 sequence is 13 residues long. V lost 2 bases and J lost 9, with 11 bases in between. The CDR3 DNA reads TGTGCCAGCAGTTTAGGCCGGGACTTTGAGCAGTTCTTC. Protein sequence: CASSLGRDFEQFF.

The V gene is TRBV15, the J gene TRBJ1-4; maybe TRBD1 (5 bases). The V and J ends lost 2 bases and 3 bases respectively, with 16 bases between them. This CDR3 has 17 amino acids. Germline CDR1 is LNHNV and CDR2 is YYDKDF (reference sequence). This chain's CDR3 is CATSRFGRQGSNEKLFF. As DNA, the CDR3 is TGTGCCACCAGCAGATTCGGCCGTCAGGGTTCTAATGAAAAACTGTTTTTT. Complete variable domain (other parts from reference TRBV15 and TRBJ1-4): DAMVIQNPRYQVTQFGKPVTLSCSQTLNHNVMYWYQQKSSQAPKLLFHYYDKDFNNEADTPDNFQSRRPNTSFCFLDIRSPGLGDTAMYLCATSRFGRQGSNEKLFFGSGTQLSVL.

This chain uses TRBV28 with TRBJ2-3, with 10 bases aligning to TRBD2. This CDR3 has 16 residues. V shed 5 bases, J shed 4 bases, and the junction held 9 bases outside the gene matches. CDR1 is MDHEN and CDR2 is SYDVKM in the germline V gene. Here the CDR3 reads CASSGAGGPRADTQYF. CDR3 nucleotide sequence: TGTGCCAGCAGTGGAGCGGGAGGGCCGAGGGCAGATACGCAGTATTTT.

This chain links TRBV21-1 with TRBJ2-1. TRBV21-1 is assigned pseudogene status. The CDR3 is 17 residues long. CDR3 nucleotide sequence: TGTGCCAGCAGCAAAGCCGTCGGAACCCCCCAATTCGGTGAGCAGTTCTTC. Its translation: CASSKAVGTPQFGEQFF.

V is TRBV4-1 and J is TRBJ2-5, with 11 bases lining up with TRBD2. The CDR3 covers 14 residues. Germline-derived CDR1 and CDR2 are MGHRA and YSYEKL. Trimming cost V 4 bases and J 4 bases; bases outside gene matches: 2. Written as DNA, the CDR3 is TGCGCCAGCAGCCCAGGACTAGCGGGAGAGACCCAGTACTTC. Its protein is CASSPGLAGETQYF.

The chain carries TRBV5-1 and TRBJ1-2; possible D gene TRBD1, 5 bases. Germline lookup yields CDR1 SGHRS and CDR2 YFSETQ. V was cut by 3 bases and J by 4 bases, with 16 bases left in between. This CDR3 region has 15 residues. The CDR3 region has the DNA TGCGCCAGCAGCTCCGGTGGGGGATCCAGCTATGGCTACACCTTC. Translated: CASSSGGGSSYGYTF.

This chain uses TRBV19 with TRBJ2-3; D may match TRBD1 or TRBD2 (6 bases each). Per germline, CDR1 LNHDA and CDR2 SQIVND (reference sequence). V lost 10 bases and J 4 bases, leaving 21 bases between the germline ends. The CDR3 sequence is 15 residues long. CDR3 DNA sequence: TGTGCCACCCGGGGACACCGCCCGGGAGCAGATACGCAGTATTTT. Encoded protein: CATRGHRPGADTQYF.